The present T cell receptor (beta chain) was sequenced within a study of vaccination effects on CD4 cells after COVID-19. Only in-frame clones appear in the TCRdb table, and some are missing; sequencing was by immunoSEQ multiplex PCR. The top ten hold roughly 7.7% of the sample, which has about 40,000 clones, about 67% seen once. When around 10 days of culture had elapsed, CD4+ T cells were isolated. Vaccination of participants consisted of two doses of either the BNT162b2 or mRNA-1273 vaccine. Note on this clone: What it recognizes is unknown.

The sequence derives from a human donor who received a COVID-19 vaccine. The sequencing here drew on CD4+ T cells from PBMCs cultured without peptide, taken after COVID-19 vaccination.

CDR3 region: CASGLILRGGMNTEAFF. The CDR3 region has the DNA TGTGCTAGTGGTTTGATCCTCAGGGGCGGGATGAACACTGAAGCTTTCTTT. This chain connects TRBV12-5 to TRBJ1-1; a possible D gene is TRBD1 (6 bases). V was shortened by 2 bases and J by 0 bases, with 16 bases between the two germline ends. The germline CDR1 and CDR2 sequences are LGHNT and FRNRAP. The CDR3 has 17 amino acids.